These 19 T cell receptor beta chains originate from one sample sequenced in a study of T cells in localized non-small cell lung cancer. Libraries were prepared by immunoSEQ multiplex PCR; TCRdb keeps only in-frame clonotypes and omits some of them. This table holds 40,000 to 50,000 clones, 86% found once. The sample consisted of peripheral blood, taken before any cancer treatment. The source is a woman between 18 and 50 years old with stage III lung adenocarcinoma.

The chain recombines TRBV12-5 with TRBJ2-7; D not resolved. This CDR3 is 12 amino acids long. CDR1 is LGHNT, CDR2 FRNRAP, per germline. The germline V and J ends were trimmed by 2 bases and 0 bases, with 2 bases remaining between them. DNA for the CDR3: TGTGCTAGTGGTTTGTTCTCCTACGAGCAGTACTTC. Translation gives CASGLFSYEQYF.

The gene calls are TRBV10-1 and TRBJ2-1, with TRBD1 identical over 7 bases. The CDR3 is made up of 12 amino acids. Trimming took 8 bases from V and 2 from J; bases not matched to a gene: 0. In germline, CDR1 is WNHNN, CDR2 SYGVQD (reference sequence). The CDR3 sequence: CASGQAYNEQFF. Written as DNA, the CDR3 is TGCGCCAGCGGACAGGCCTACAATGAGCAGTTCTTC.

The chain has TRBV27 and TRBJ2-3, with 10 nucleotides matching TRBD1. Germline CDR1 is MNHEY and CDR2 is SMNVEV (reference sequence). The CDR3 is made up of 16 amino acids. The V and J ends lost 7 bases and 3 bases, in that order; junction bases with no gene match: 10. DNA for the CDR3: TGTGCCAGCACCCCAACGGGACAGGGGATTACAGATACGCAGTATTTT. It codes for CASTPTGQGITDTQYF.

The rearrangement uses TRBV4-1 and TRBJ1-3; D unclear. The ends were cut back, 4 bases at V and 1 base at J, with 17 bases in the middle. Germline V gene lookup returns CDR1 MGHRA and CDR2 YSYEKL. This CDR3 region has 17 residues. Written as DNA, the CDR3 is TGCGCCAGCAGCCCAAACCCCCTTGGAAGTTCTGGAAACACCATATATTTT. Amino acids: CASSPNPLGSSGNTIYF.

The chain uses TRBV7-3 and TRBJ2-1; 12 bases line up with TRBD2. Germline values: CDR1 SGHTA, CDR2 FQGTGA. This CDR3 has 16 residues. The ends lost 5 bases at V and 7 bases at J; junction bases unmatched: 9. The CDR3 DNA reads as TGTGCCAGCAGCCCTCTAGCGGGGGGGCAGGGTAATGAGCAGTTCTTC. It specifies CASSPLAGGQGNEQFF.

This clone was counted a single time. The chain carries TRBV11-1 and TRBJ2-4; D may match TRBD1 or TRBD2 (5 bases each). V was pared by 5 bases and J by 0 bases, with 14 bases between. The CDR3 is 16 amino acids. The V gene's germline CDR1 is SGHAT and CDR2 FQDESV (reference sequence). The CDR3 region has the DNA TGTGCCAGCAGCGTTGTAGGGGAGAAAGCCAAAAACATTCAGTACTTC. Translated, it gives CASSVVGEKAKNIQYF.

This chain connects TRBV5-4 to TRBJ1-2; D ambiguous. This CDR3 has 16 amino acids. Deletions cut 0 bases from V and 4 bases from J, with 16 bases between. Germline values: CDR1 SGHNT, CDR2 YYREEE (reference sequence). The CDR3 DNA follows: TGTGCCAGCAGCTTGGGGGAGGACGGGCTCGGCTATGGCTACACCTTC. Amino acid sequence: CASSLGEDGLGYGYTF.

This clone came up a few times. The chain couples TRBV2 to TRBJ1-5; 8 positions agree with TRBD1. V trimming: 6 bases; J trimming: 9 bases; junction bases outside the gene matches: 10. The CDR3 sequence is 14 residues long. Germline CDR1 SNHLY, CDR2 FYNNEI. This chain's CDR3 is CASSGDRGGGPQHF. CDR3 DNA: TGTGCCAGCAGCGGAGACAGGGGCGGAGGGCCCCAGCATTTT.

The V and J genes are TRBV28 and TRBJ1-3, with 8 bases identical to TRBD1. CDR3 length: 15 residues. V gave up 6 bases and J gave up 4 bases; unmatched junction bases: 8. Looked up from germline, CDR1 is MDHEN and CDR2 is SYDVKM. CDR3 protein: CASSPDRGAGNTIYF. For the CDR3, the DNA is TGTGCCAGCAGCCCTGACAGGGGAGCGGGAAACACCATATATTTT.

V is TRBV7-9 and J is TRBJ2-1; no clear D. The germline V gene has CDR1 SEHNR and CDR2 FQNEAQ (reference sequence). This CDR3 is built from 11 residues. V lost 5 bases and J lost 4, with 3 bases in between. CDR3 sequence reads: CASSPYNEQFF. The CDR3 coding sequence is TGTGCCAGCAGCCCATACAATGAGCAGTTCTTC. Looking up the rest from reference TRBV7-9 and TRBJ2-1 gives the full variable domain: DTGVSQNPRHKITKRGQNVTFRCDPISEHNRLYWYRQTLGQGPEFLTYFQNEAQLEKSRLLSDRFSAERPKGSFSTLEIQRTEQGDSAMYLCASSPYNEQFFGPGTRLTVL.

The chain joins TRBV7-2 to TRBJ1-2; TRBD1 matches 7 bases. The V gene's germline CDR1 is SGHTA and CDR2 FQGNSA. Germline trimming cut 1 base from V and 7 bases from J; bases unmatched to any gene: 9. The CDR3 has 15 amino acids. The CDR3 is CASSLDWQGVGGYTF. CDR3 DNA sequence: TGTGCCAGCAGCTTAGACTGGCAGGGGGTAGGTGGCTACACCTTC.

This sequence joins TRBV2 and TRBJ2-2; the D is unclear. The germline gives CDR1 SNHLY, CDR2 FYNNEI. The CDR3 totals 13 residues. Trimming cost V 8 bases and J 2 bases, with 9 bases left between them. CDR3 amino acids: CASSAANTGELFF. The DNA of the CDR3 is TGTGCCAGCTCGGCCGCAAACACCGGGGAGCTGTTTTTT.

The chain employs TRBV6-6 and TRBJ1-2, with D perhaps TRBD1 (5 bases). The V and J ends lost 5 bases and 1 base respectively, with 14 bases between them. Germline CDR1 is MNHNY and CDR2 is SVGAGI (reference sequence). This CDR3 is 15 amino acids long. CDR3 in DNA: TGTGCCAGCAGTCCCGGGGGGGTAGGTAACTATGGCTACACCTTC. Amino acid sequence: CASSPGGVGNYGYTF.

This chain connects TRBV5-1 to TRBJ1-2; TRBD1 agrees at 10 bases. The V segment lost 4 bases and the J segment 8 bases; nucleotides outside the gene matches: 14. This CDR3 comprises 16 residues. The germline V gene encodes CDR1 SGHRS and CDR2 YFSETQ. The CDR3 nucleotides read TGCGCCAGCAGCACAGACGGACAGGGGGTGGATGGCGGCTACACCTTC. It is translated as CASSTDGQGVDGGYTF.

The gene calls are TRBV2 and TRBJ1-5, with D hard to call. This CDR3 comprises 14 residues. The V gene lost 4 bases and the J gene lost 2 bases, with 9 bases spanning the gap. Germline V gene data show CDR1 as SNHLY and CDR2 as FYNNEI. CDR3 nucleotide sequence: TGTGCCAGCAGTGGGGGAAGAGGCAATCAGCCCCAGCATTTT. Translated: CASSGGRGNQPQHF.

In the case of this clone: Sequence at one end of the junction differs from germline and may be a read error. The rearrangement links TRBV7-9 to TRBJ1-6, with 7 bases that match TRBD1. Germline V lookup: CDR1 SEHNR, CDR2 FQNEAQ (reference sequence). There are 12 residues in the CDR3. CDR3 residues: CASSLQGGVSVF. In DNA form, the CDR3 reads TGTGCCAGCAGCTTGCAGGGGGGCGTCTCGGTGTTT.

V usage is TRBV30 and J usage is TRBJ1-5; D perhaps matches TRBD1 (6 bases). The V gene's germline CDR1 is GTSNPN and CDR2 SVGIG (reference sequence). The CDR3 sequence is 12 residues long. Trimming shortened V by 3 bases and J by 5 bases, and 8 bases separated the two germline ends. The CDR3 bases are TGTGCCTGGAGGGCAGGGGATCAGCCCCAGCATTTT. Its protein is CAWRAGDQPQHF.

This chain connects TRBV6-5 to TRBJ1-2; D not resolved. The CDR3 has 12 amino acids. The V end lost 6 bases, the J end lost 8 bases, and 13 bases lay between the germline ends. Per the germline V gene, CDR1 is MNHEY and CDR2 is SVGAGI. The CDR3 sequence: CASRDELDGYTF. CDR3 bases: TGTGCCAGCAGGGACGAGCTAGACGGCTACACCTTC.

The genes are TRBV6-5 and TRBJ1-4; D gene ambiguous. CDR1 and CDR2 (germline): MNHEY, SVGAGI. The V end was cut by 2 bases, the J end by 8 bases, with 12 bases between. The CDR3 has 14 residues. DNA of the CDR3: TGTGCCAGCAGTTACGAATGGGGTTCGGAAAAACTGTTTTTT. This gives the protein CASSYEWGSEKLFF.